The 14 T cell receptor beta chains below all came from one sample that was sequenced in a study of shared clonotypes between healthy human individuals. The repertoire was sequenced with immunoSEQ multiplex PCR; TCRdb's copy has only in-frame clones and lacks some. The repertoire holds 2 million to 2.5 million clones, 85% to 95% seen once, with 0.3% to 0.4% in the top ten. Source material: naive CD4+ T cells from PBMCs. Indicated subset: CD45RA+ positively selected. These receptors all stem from a man aged 18 to 29 in good health. Some clones in this sample may be carry-over from other donors' samples.

V usage is TRBV9 and J usage is TRBJ2-2, with D possibly TRBD2 on 5 matching bases. Germline CDR1 SGDLS, CDR2 YYNGEE. V shed 0 bases and J shed 6 bases, with 15 bases lying between them. This CDR3 region has 16 residues. The CDR3 is CASSVAGSYLSGELFF. DNA of the CDR3: TGTGCCAGCAGCGTAGCGGGGAGCTATCTTTCCGGGGAGCTGTTTTTT.

CDR3 sequence: CATDAGTGGLQGYTF. CDR3 DNA sequence: TGTGCCACCGATGCCGGGACAGGGGGTTTGCAGGGCTACACCTTC. The rearrangement links TRBV2 to TRBJ1-2, with TRBD1 matching 11 bases. The V and J ends lost 10 bases and 8 bases, in that order; junction bases with no gene match: 15. Germline V gene data show CDR1 as SNHLY and CDR2 as FYNNEI. This CDR3 is built from 15 residues.

The count of this clone is one. J is TRBJ1-1 and V is TRBV19; unclear D gene. V was trimmed by 5 bases and J by 1 base, leaving 11 bases between them. This CDR3 has 14 amino acids. CDR1 is LNHDA and CDR2 is SQIVND in the germline V gene (reference sequence). This chain's CDR3 is CASSLRFRNTEAFF. Here the CDR3 DNA reads TGTGCCAGTAGTCTACGTTTTCGGAACACTGAAGCTTTCTTT.

Regarding this clone: Other DNA variants within this sample encode the same CDR3. The J gene is TRBJ2-7, the V gene TRBV28; D not certain. V lost 3 bases to trimming and J lost 2 bases, with 11 bases between them. The CDR3 has 14 residues. Germline V gives CDR1 MDHEN, CDR2 SYDVKM. The CDR3 nucleotides are TGTGCCAGCAGTTTGCCAGGATCCCCCTACGAGCAGTACTTC. It is translated as CASSLPGSPYEQYF.

The chain carries TRBV19 and TRBJ1-6; D unclear. Germline-derived CDR1 and CDR2 are LNHDA and SQIVND (reference sequence). CDR3 length: 16 amino acids. Between the trimmed V and J ends, which lost 7 bases and 6 bases, there was a span of 19 bases. The DNA of the CDR3 is TGTGCCAGTACCCGTAGTCCCCTGGATGGTAATTCACCCCTCCACTTT. This gives the protein CASTRSPLDGNSPLHF.

V is TRBV2 and J is TRBJ2-5; 7 positions match TRBD2. J gave up 0 bases and V 2 bases, and 6 bases lay outside the gene matches. CDR1 and CDR2 from the germline V gene are SNHLY and FYNNEI. The CDR3 covers 16 residues. CDR3 region: CASSESWGGYQETQYF. The CDR3 bases are TGTGCCAGCAGTGAATCGTGGGGGGGGTACCAAGAGACCCAGTACTTC.

CDR3 sequence reads: CASSQSTVDTQYF. CDR3 bases: TGCGCCAGCAGCCAATCTACCGTGGATACGCAGTATTTT. The chain links TRBV4-3 to TRBJ2-3; the D is unclear. Germline V CDR1 and CDR2: LGHNA, YSLEER. Trimming cost V 2 bases and J 6 bases, with 9 bases left between them. The CDR3 spans 13 residues.

About this clone: Other DNA variants within this sample encode the same CDR3. The chain has TRBV6-1 and TRBJ2-5; tentative D call: TRBD1 (6 bases). CDR1 and CDR2 from the germline V gene are MNHNS and SASEGT. V lost 2 bases, J lost 2 bases, and 9 bases lay in between. The CDR3 covers 14 residues. The CDR3 DNA reads as TGTGCCAGCAGTGAAAGAGGACAGCAAGAGACCCAGTACTTC. Amino acid sequence: CASSERGQQETQYF.

In its sample, this clone was seen a few times. V usage is TRBV5-1 and J usage is TRBJ1-2, with 7 nucleotides matching TRBD1. Germline trimming cut 0 bases from V and 4 bases from J; bases unmatched to any gene: 6. This CDR3 spans 15 amino acids. Per germline, CDR1 SGHRS and CDR2 YFSETQ. CDR3 coding DNA: TGCGCCAGCAGCTTGGAGGGACAGCCGCCCTATGGCTACACCTTC. Protein sequence: CASSLEGQPPYGYTF.

The rearrangement links TRBV29-1 to TRBJ2-5, with D possibly being TRBD2 (6 bases). Judging by the DNA end, TRBJ2-7 fits better; the J call may be wrong. CDR1 SQVTM and CDR2 ANQGSEA come from the germline V gene. The CDR3 contains 14 residues. As DNA, the CDR3 is TGCAGCGTTGGAAGGTCGGGCGGGATCTACGAGCAGTACTTC. It translates to CSVGRSGGIYEQYF.

The V and J genes are TRBV27 and TRBJ1-2; possible D gene TRBD1, 5 bases. The CDR3 consists of 14 residues. Deletions cut 6 bases from V and 3 bases from J, with 14 bases between. Germline values: CDR1 MNHEY, CDR2 SMNVEV (reference sequence). The CDR3 region is CASSNTGAYYGYTF. The CDR3 nucleotides read TGTGCCAGCAGCAACACCGGGGCTTACTATGGCTACACCTTC.

The J gene is TRBJ2-5, the V gene TRBV5-1; 7 nucleotides line up with TRBD1. CDR1 is SGHRS and CDR2 is YFSETQ in the germline V gene. V shed 1 base, J shed 4 bases, and the junction held 4 bases outside the gene matches. The CDR3 totals 14 residues. CDR3 sequence: CASSLFRQGETQYF. The CDR3 DNA reads as TGCGCCAGCAGCTTGTTCCGACAGGGAGAGACCCAGTACTTC.

This chain connects TRBV9 to TRBJ2-1, with TRBD2 matching over 7 bases. V lost 3 bases and J lost 7; bases outside the gene matches: 10. The CDR3 is 15 amino acids. From germline, CDR1 is SGDLS and CDR2 YYNGEE. The CDR3 coding sequence is TGTGCCAGCAGCGGCCAACAGAGGGGAGGGAATGAGCAGTTCTTC. Translating it yields CASSGQQRGGNEQFF.

V is TRBV4-1 and J is TRBJ1-4, with D perhaps matching TRBD1 (6 bases). The CDR3 runs to 15 residues. Trimming removed 4 bases from V and 3 bases from J, with 12 bases in between. Germline values: CDR1 MGHRA, CDR2 YSYEKL. The CDR3 nucleotides read TGCGCCAGCAGCCCCACAGGGTGGGCTAATGAAAAACTGTTTTTT. It yields the protein CASSPTGWANEKLFF.